The T cell receptor beta chain under discussion was sequenced for a study of blood T cell repertoires in COVID-19. In the original processing: It was from reference gene primer amplification that nucleated cell counts were estimated. TCRdb keeps only in-frame clones here, not all; method: immunoSEQ multiplex PCR. For V, J and clone size, that table is used; D and trimming come from the DNA. Of fewer than 250,000 clones listed, 84% are singletons. The TCR sequence derives from a woman aged 65 to 85 with active or convalescent COVID-19. The sample was peripheral blood.

This CDR3 reads CASAGTGAISGANVLTF. In DNA, the CDR3 is TGTGCCAGCGCCGGGACAGGGGCGATCTCTGGGGCCAACGTCCTGACTTTC. The V and J genes are TRBV9 and TRBJ2-6, with 10 bases matching TRBD1. CDR3 length: 17 amino acids. The germline CDR1 and CDR2 sequences are SGDLS and YYNGEE. V was clipped by 7 bases and J by 0 bases; unmatched bases: 7.